One and the same sample provided the 3 T cell receptor beta chains below, sequenced in a study of blood T cell repertoires in COVID-19. TCRdb's table, derived via immunoSEQ multiplex PCR, lists solely in-frame clones and lacks some. The table lists tens of thousands of clones, over 60% of them singletons. Sequencing input: peripheral blood. Receptor source: an elderly woman with active or convalescent COVID-19.

The chain joins TRBV20-1 to TRBJ1-5; D not certain. Germline V gene lookup returns CDR1 DFQATT and CDR2 SNEGSKA (reference sequence). The CDR3 spans 13 residues. Trimming cost V 3 bases and J 2 bases, with 8 bases left between them. The CDR3 reads CSASPGGNQPQHF. CDR3 bases: TGCAGTGCTAGTCCCGGAGGCAATCAGCCCCAGCATTTT.

The chain has TRBV12-3 or TRBV12-4 and TRBJ1-1; D not resolved. The CDR3 has 12 residues. The germline V and J ends were trimmed by 4 bases and 4 bases, with 7 bases remaining between them. This chain's CDR3 is CASSSRGTEAFF. CDR3 DNA: TGTGCCAGCAGTTCCCGGGGCACTGAAGCTTTCTTT.

The V gene is TRBV7-2, the J gene TRBJ1-1; D is ambiguous. The V gene lost 0 bases and the J gene lost 1 base, with 12 bases spanning the gap. The V gene's germline CDR1 is SGHTA and CDR2 FQGNSA. The CDR3 consists of 16 residues. Written as DNA, the CDR3 is TGTGCCAGCAGCTTAGCTCTTGGACGGGGGAACACTGAAGCTTTCTTT. It specifies CASSLALGRGNTEAFF.